This is a list of T cell receptor beta chains from one sample in a study of beta chain features in type 1 diabetes. Sequenced by immunoSEQ multiplex PCR; TCRdb stores in-frame clones only, minus some. The repertoire holds 160,000 or so clones, with 8% to 8.5% as singletons. Sequencing was performed on central memory CD4+ T cells from blood. The receptors stem from a woman aged 18-35 years with type 1 diabetes. Both conserved end residues are part of each CDR3. The D gene is left open where the match is weak. Clone size appears in some rows only: once, few, many, or a class for an expanded clone.

D: NA
V: TRBV13
size: NA
J: TRBJ2-7
DNA: TGTGCCAGCAGCTTAAGGCAGGGGGGCTACGAGCAGTACTTC
CDR3: CASSLRQGGYEQYF

D: NA
V: TRBV4-3
size: NA
J: TRBJ1-4
DNA: TGCGCCAGCAGCCAGGGACTTGGGACTAATGAAAAACTGTTTTTT
CDR3: CASSQGLGTNEKLFF

D: NA
V: TRBV11-3
size: NA
J: TRBJ2-3
DNA: TGTGCCAGCAGCTTAGGTAGCGGCAACCGGGATACGCAGTATTTT
CDR3: CASSLGSGNRDTQYF

D: TRBD2
V: TRBV7-2
size: NA
J: TRBJ2-1
DNA: TGTGCCAGCAGCTCCACTAGCGGGAGTTACTCTGAGCAGTTCTTC
CDR3: CASSSTSGSYSEQFF

D: NA
V: TRBV7-2
size: few
J: TRBJ2-1
DNA: TGTGCCAGCAGCTTAGCGTCAGGGATCAATGAGCAGTTCTTC
CDR3: CASSLASGINEQFF

D: NA
V: TRBV18
size: NA
J: TRBJ1-5
DNA: TGTGCCAGCTCACCAGGGAGCTATCAGCCCCAGCATTTT
CDR3: CASSPGSYQPQHF

D: NA
V: TRBV11-2
size: NA
J: TRBJ2-5
DNA: TGTGCCAGCAGCTCCCACGCCAGTCCCGTCCAAGAGACCCAGTACTTC
CDR3: CASSSHASPVQETQYF

D: TRBD2
V: TRBV6-5
size: NA
J: TRBJ2-1
DNA: TGTGCCAGCAGACCTAGCGGGGGGGCCTTAAATGAGCAGTTCTTC
CDR3: CASRPSGGALNEQFF

D: TRBD1
V: TRBV29-1
size: few
J: TRBJ1-1
DNA: TGCAGCGGCGGACAGGGAAGTGGCACTGAAGCTTTCTTT
CDR3: CSGGQGSGTEAFF

D: TRBD2
V: TRBV28
size: NA
J: TRBJ2-7
DNA: TGTGCCAGCACTAGACCGAGCGGGAGAAGTTACGAGCAGTACTTC
CDR3: CASTRPSGRSYEQYF

D: NA
V: TRBV5-1
size: NA
J: TRBJ2-5
DNA: TGCGCCAGCCTGCCCCTGCCTGGGGCCGGAGAGACCCAGTACTTC
CDR3: CASLPLPGAGETQYF

D: NA
V: TRBV21-1
size: few
J: TRBJ2-3
DNA: TGTGCCAGCAGCAAAGCCGGGACTAGCGGGGGTGTCACAGATACGCAGTATTTT
CDR3: CASSKAGTSGGVTDTQYF

D: TRBD2
V: TRBV4-1
size: many
J: TRBJ2-1
DNA: TGCGCCAGCAGCCAAGATGGGACTAGATACAATGAGCAGTTCTTC
CDR3: CASSQDGTRYNEQFF

D: NA
V: TRBV30
size: medium-sized
J: TRBJ2-7
DNA: TGTGCCTGGAGTGTAAGAGGGCCTAGACGCTCCTACGAGCAGTACTTC
CDR3: CAWSVRGPRRSYEQYF

D: TRBD1
V: TRBV27
size: NA
J: TRBJ2-4
DNA: TGTGCCAGCACCCCGACGTGGGCGGGACAGGGTCGTGGCAAAAACATTCAGTACTTC
CDR3: CASTPTWAGQGRGKNIQYF

D: NA
V: TRBV7-8
size: NA
J: TRBJ1-3
DNA: TGTGCCAGCAGCCAAACAGGGTTAAACACCATATATTTT
CDR3: CASSQTGLNTIYF

D: TRBD2
V: TRBV5-6
size: NA
J: TRBJ2-1
DNA: TGTGCCAGCAGCTTTGGGCTAGCGGGAGCCAATGAGCAGTTCTTC
CDR3: CASSFGLAGANEQFF

D: NA
V: TRBV6-4
size: few
J: TRBJ1-5
DNA: TGTGCCAGCAGCCCCTTTAGCGGGCAGCCCCAGCATTTT
CDR3: CASSPFSGQPQHF

D: TRBD2
V: TRBV9
size: NA
J: TRBJ2-1
DNA: TGTGCCAGCAGCGTAGGGAATTCCGCGGGAGGGTACAATGAGCAGTTCTTC
CDR3: CASSVGNSAGGYNEQFF

D: TRBD1
V: TRBV28
size: few
J: TRBJ1-2
DNA: TGTGCCAGCGGAACAGGGGTGGGCTATGGCTACACCTTC
CDR3: CASGTGVGYGYTF